These 10 T cell receptor beta chains were all obtained from the same sample, sequenced in a study of CD8+ T cells in alopecia areata (dated by TCRdb to 2017 to 2018). The library was obtained by the immunoSEQ multiplex PCR assay. To provide template for TCR sequencing, every sample had RNA extracted and reverse transcribed into cDNA. TCRdb retrieved this table from immuneACCESS and kept in-frame rearrangements only. Not all clones are present; in checked studies, unresolved V genes account for under half, and no reason is known for the remainder. The sample includes 140,000 to 150,000 clones, with about two thirds observed a single time. 36% of the sample goes to the ten largest clones. The sequencing sample was made of CD8+ T cells sorted from blood. Receptor source: a human donor in good health.

The CDR3 here is CASSDPALNNEQFF. CDR3 sequence (DNA): TGTGCCAGCAGTGACCCAGCGCTAAACAATGAGCAGTTCTTC. This chain connects TRBV2 to TRBJ2-1; D remains ambiguous. Looked up from germline, CDR1 is SNHLY and CDR2 is FYNNEI. The CDR3 consists of 14 residues. Trimming took 3 bases from V and 5 from J, leaving 11 bases between them.

The chain links TRBV27 to TRBJ1-2; no definite D call. The CDR3 totals 15 residues. From germline, CDR1 is MNHEY and CDR2 SMNVEV (reference sequence). Trimming shortened V by 4 bases and J by 4 bases, and 16 bases separated the two germline ends. In DNA form, the CDR3 reads TGTGCCAGCAGTTCGTCCTCGGCACTTGGCTATGGCTACACCTTC. Its translation: CASSSSSALGYGYTF.

This clone was seen a handful of times. The chain carries TRBV7-3 and TRBJ2-2, with D hard to call. With 1 base removed from V and 6 bases from J, the gap between germline ends came to 6 bases. This CDR3 comprises 13 residues. In germline, CDR1 is SGHTA, CDR2 FQGTGA. The CDR3, as DNA: TGTGCCAGCAGCTTAATTGGCGCCGGGGAGCTGTTTTTT. Residues: CASSLIGAGELFF.

The chain carries TRBV2 and TRBJ1-2; a weak D match, TRBD1 (5 bases). The V gene's germline CDR1 is SNHLY and CDR2 FYNNEI. The CDR3 is 14 residues long. Between the trimmed V and J ends, which lost 7 bases and 5 bases, there was a span of 17 bases. The CDR3 is CASNGGMGGYGYTF. CDR3 nucleotide sequence: TGTGCCAGCAACGGGGGAATGGGAGGATATGGCTACACCTTC.

J is TRBJ2-2 and V is TRBV13, with D tentatively TRBD2 (6 bases). Germline CDR1 is PRHDT and CDR2 is FYEKMQ (reference sequence). The ends were cut back, 3 bases at V and 5 bases at J, with 7 bases in the middle. The CDR3 contains 13 residues. CDR3 bases: TGTGCCAGCAGCTTTGGGGGGACCGGGGAGCTGTTTTTT. This gives the protein CASSFGGTGELFF. Looking up the rest from reference TRBV13 and TRBJ2-2 gives the full variable domain: AAGVIQSPRHLIKEKRETATLKCYPIPRHDTVYWYQQGPGQDPQFLISFYEKMQSDKGSIPDRFSAQQFSDYHSELNMSSLELGDSALYFCASSFGGTGELFFGEGSRLTVL.

The chain employs TRBV4-1 and TRBJ1-5; D not certain. Trimming left V 4 bases short and J 0 bases short, with 10 bases between. Germline V gene lookup returns CDR1 MGHRA and CDR2 YSYEKL. CDR3 length: 15 amino acids. The CDR3 sequence is CASSLQYNSNQPQHF. The DNA of the CDR3 is TGCGCCAGCAGCCTCCAGTATAATAGCAATCAGCCCCAGCATTTT.

As for this clone: The sample has other DNA sequences that encode this CDR3 too. This rearrangement joins TRBV27 to TRBJ2-7; D gene ambiguous. The CDR3 runs 14 residues. V was clipped by 0 bases and J by 3 bases, with 9 bases between them. In germline, CDR1 is MNHEY, CDR2 SMNVEV (reference sequence). CDR3 sequence (DNA): TGTGCCAGCAGTTTATCGGGCACCATCTACGAGCAGTACTTC. It encodes CASSLSGTIYEQYF.

The CDR3 bases are TGTGCCAGCAGCTTGGGGACGGGACAACTGGGCTACACCTTC. Protein: CASSLGTGQLGYTF. The V and J genes are TRBV7-9 and TRBJ1-2, with a weak D call TRBD1 (6 bases). There are 14 residues in the CDR3. The germline CDR1 and CDR2 sequences are SEHNR and FQNEAQ (reference sequence). The V end was cut by 3 bases, the J end by 8 bases, with 16 bases between.

This sequence joins TRBV27 and TRBJ2-1; TRBD2 aligns across 9 bases. J lost 5 bases, V lost 6 bases, and 11 bases had no gene match. This CDR3 spans 16 amino acids. Germline CDR1 reads MNHEY; CDR2 reads SMNVEV (reference sequence). The CDR3 DNA follows: TGTGCCAGCAGGTCTCTGGGGCTAGCGGGGCACAATGAGCAGTTCTTC. Its protein is CASRSLGLAGHNEQFF.

The chain carries TRBV27 and TRBJ2-1; 9 bases agree with TRBD2. CDR3 length: 16 amino acids. The germline CDR1 and CDR2 sequences are MNHEY and SMNVEV (reference sequence). Trimming removed 8 bases from V and 10 bases from J; junction bases left unmatched: 18. The CDR3 nucleotides read TGTGCCAGCGGTGGGGTGGGCCTAGCGGGAAAGACAGAGCAGTTCTTC. Residues: CASGGVGLAGKTEQFF.